The 20 T cell receptor beta chains given below trace back to one sample, sequenced in a study of T cell responses to AZD1222 COVID-19 vaccine (dated by TCRdb to about 2021). The library was obtained by the immunoSEQ multiplex PCR assay. TCRdb provides this immuneACCESS table in a form limited to in-frame rearrangements. Some clones are lacking; in checked studies, under half of them reflect an unresolved V gene, and why the rest are absent is not known. This sample comprises about 140,000 clones, around 92% of them detected only once. More than 3% of the sample comes from the top ten. Interpreted using the paper, the time point label stands for: about 28 days (+/-7) after the second vaccine dose. The sample in question was peripheral blood, obtained 28 days after the second AZD1222 dose. These receptors were obtained from an adult who received the AZD1222 COVID-19 vaccine.

J is TRBJ2-1 and V is TRBV24-1; D is ambiguous. Germline CDR1 KGHDR, CDR2 SFDVKD. V was trimmed by 9 bases and J by 0 bases, leaving 8 bases between them. CDR3 length: 13 amino acids. The CDR3 is CATQAFSYNEQFF. CDR3 in DNA: TGTGCCACCCAGGCCTTCTCCTACAATGAGCAGTTCTTC.

In this sample, this clone turned up once. The chain recombines TRBV10-2 with TRBJ1-6; D ambiguous. There are 13 residues in the CDR3. Trimming took 0 bases from V and 10 from J, leaving 7 bases between them. Germline loops: CDR1 WSHSY, CDR2 SAAADI. The CDR3 reads CASSESTRSPLHF. The CDR3, as DNA: TGCGCCAGCAGTGAGTCGACTAGGTCACCCCTCCACTTT.

CDR3 coding DNA: TGTGCCAGTAGTATAGACCCGGGACACTGGAATACGCAGTATTTT. This encodes CASSIDPGHWNTQYF. The chain joins TRBV19 to TRBJ2-3, with a weak D call TRBD1 (6 bases). V was cut by 0 bases and J by 7 bases, with 14 bases left in between. The CDR3 covers 15 residues. From germline, CDR1 is LNHDA and CDR2 SQIVND (reference sequence).

A few counts support this clone. The chain couples TRBV5-1 to TRBJ1-1; possibly TRBD1 for D (5 bases). Germline CDR1 SGHRS, CDR2 YFSETQ. The V gene lost 4 bases and the J gene lost 0 bases, with 7 bases spanning the gap. The CDR3 loop spans 13 amino acids. In DNA, the CDR3 is TGCGCCAGCAGCAGGACACTGAACACTGAAGCTTTCTTT. Translating gives CASSRTLNTEAFF.

This clone was seen a few times. V usage is TRBV6-6 and J usage is TRBJ1-2; D remains unclear. There are 12 residues in the CDR3. Trimming shortened V by 10 bases and J by 2 bases, and 11 bases separated the two germline ends. In germline, CDR1 is MNHNY, CDR2 SVGAGI (reference sequence). CDR3 DNA: TGTGCCACCAGCGGACTGAACTATGGCTACACCTTC. It yields the protein CATSGLNYGYTF.

The chain is built from TRBV7-8 and TRBJ1-5, with D tentatively TRBD1 (5 bases). Germline assignment: CDR1 SGHVS and CDR2 FQNEAQ. The V end lost 2 bases, the J end lost 1 base, and 9 bases lay between the germline ends. The CDR3 is 15 residues long. The CDR3 nucleotides are TGTGCCAGCAGCTTACAGGGAGTCAGCAATCAGCCCCAGCATTTT. Its translation is CASSLQGVSNQPQHF.

This clone came up a few times. The V gene is TRBV2, the J gene TRBJ1-5; D ambiguous. The V end lost 8 bases, the J end lost 1 base, and 12 bases lay between the germline ends. This CDR3 has 14 amino acids. Germline V gene sequence: CDR1 SNHLY, CDR2 FYNNEI. CDR3 sequence: CASGLAGSNQPQHF. Here the CDR3 DNA reads TGTGCCAGCGGCCTGGCGGGGAGCAATCAGCCCCAGCATTTT.

The chain is built from TRBV6-2 or TRBV6-3 and TRBJ2-7; the D call may be TRBD1 or TRBD2 (6 bases each). From germline, CDR1 is MNHEY and CDR2 SVGEGT. V lost 3 bases and J 1 base, leaving 19 bases between the germline ends. The CDR3 contains 17 residues. In nucleotides, the CDR3 is TGTGCCAGCAGTTATCGTTCCGGGGGCAGCGTATCCTACGAGCAGTACTTC. Translating it yields CASSYRSGGSVSYEQYF.

This clone was found a few times. V and J are TRBV30 and TRBJ1-6; 8 nucleotides line up with TRBD1. Germline V gives CDR1 GTSNPN, CDR2 SVGIG (reference sequence). V gave up 5 bases and J gave up 2 bases; unmatched junction bases: 2. The CDR3 runs 14 residues. In DNA, the CDR3 is TGTGCCTGGGGACAGGGCCCCTATAATTCACCCCTCCACTTT. Protein: CAWGQGPYNSPLHF. Full variable domain (rest looked up from reference TRBV30 and TRBJ1-6): SQTIHQWPATLVQPVGSPLSLECTVEGTSNPNLYWYRQAAGRGLQLLFYSVGIGQISSEVPQNLSASRPQDRQFILSSKKLLLSDSGFYLCAWGQGPYNSPLHFGNGTRLTVT.

V is TRBV5-4 and J is TRBJ2-2; D possibly corresponds to TRBD2 (5 bases). The CDR3 extends over 16 amino acids. Germline assignment: CDR1 SGHNT and CDR2 YYREEE (reference sequence). V was trimmed by 0 bases and J by 1 base, leaving 10 bases between them. CDR3 sequence: CASSLVRGQNTGELFF. The CDR3 region has the DNA TGTGCCAGCAGCTTGGTTCGAGGGCAGAACACCGGGGAGCTGTTTTTT.

V usage is TRBV10-3 and J usage is TRBJ1-1; TRBD1 agrees at 8 bases. The V gene's germline CDR1 is ENHRY and CDR2 SYGVKD. The J segment lost 4 bases and the V segment lost 6 bases, leaving 7 bases of the junction unmatched. There are 14 residues in the CDR3. The chain's CDR3 is CAIRAPDRGTEAFF. The CDR3 nucleotides read TGTGCCATCAGGGCCCCCGACAGGGGCACTGAAGCTTTCTTT.

The chain couples TRBV10-3 to TRBJ2-7, with TRBD1 matching 7 bases. Germline V CDR1 and CDR2: ENHRY, SYGVKD. This CDR3 has 13 residues. After removal of 6 bases from V and 2 bases from J, the junction contained 4 bases not matched to a gene. The DNA of the CDR3 is TGTGCCATCAGCGGGACAGTTGCCTACGAGCAGTACTTC. Translated, it gives CAISGTVAYEQYF.

V usage is TRBV28 and J usage is TRBJ1-2; TRBD1 aligns across 8 bases. Trimming at V came to 6 bases and at J to 8 bases, leaving 5 bases not matched to a gene. Germline V lookup: CDR1 MDHEN, CDR2 SYDVKM. The CDR3 length is 12 residues. The CDR3, as DNA: TGTGCCAGCAGAACAGGGGGTGAAGGCTACACCTTC. Protein product: CASRTGGEGYTF.

The rearrangement uses TRBV2 and TRBJ1-4; D is uncertain. The CDR3 sequence is 15 residues long. The V end was cut by 3 bases, the J end by 8 bases, with 16 bases between. Germline CDR1 is SNHLY and CDR2 is FYNNEI. CDR3 DNA sequence: TGTGCCAGCAGTGACCCCCGGCCTCTTGGGGAAAAACTGTTTTTT. As protein: CASSDPRPLGEKLFF. Filled out from reference TRBV2 and TRBJ1-4, the complete variable domain reads EPEVTQTPSHQVTQMGQEVILRCVPISNHLYFYWYRQILGQKVEFLVSFYNNEISEKSEIFDDQFSVERPDGSNFTLKIRSTKLEDSAMYFCASSDPRPLGEKLFFGSGTQLSVL.

The J gene is TRBJ2-7, the V gene TRBV2; 7 nucleotides line up with TRBD2. Losses at the gene ends were 7 bases for V and 0 bases for J; bases not matched to a gene: 12. CDR1 and CDR2 from the germline V gene are SNHLY and FYNNEI. CDR3 size: 16 residues. Written as DNA, the CDR3 is TGTGCCAGCACCCGACTTAGGGGAGGGCCCTCCTACGAGCAGTACTTC. It translates to CASTRLRGGPSYEQYF.

V is TRBV11-3 and J is TRBJ2-7; 10 bases match TRBD2. Trimming cost V 4 bases and J 1 base; bases outside gene matches: 4. The CDR3 has 15 residues. CDR1 and CDR2 (germline): SGHNT, YENEEA. The CDR3 spells CASSSSTSGSYEQYF. In nucleotides, the CDR3 is TGTGCCAGCAGCTCTTCGACTAGCGGGTCCTACGAGCAGTACTTC.

This clone was recorded a few times. The DNA of the CDR3 is TGTGCCAGTACCCGTGGGGAACCCAATCAGCCCCAGCATTTT. Encoded protein: CASTRGEPNQPQHF. This chain joins TRBV19 and TRBJ1-5; no clear D. CDR1 and CDR2 from the germline V gene are LNHDA and SQIVND (reference sequence). V lost 7 bases and J 3 bases, leaving 13 bases between the germline ends. The CDR3 is 14 residues long. The full variable domain, with the rest looked up from reference TRBV19 and TRBJ1-5, is DGGITQSPKYLFRKEGQNVTLSCEQNLNHDAMYWYRQDPGQGLRLIYYSQIVNDFQKGDIAEGYSVSREKKESFPLTVTSAQKNPTAFYLCASTRGEPNQPQHFGDGTRLSIL.

This clone was picked up a small number of times. V is TRBV6-1 and J is TRBJ2-7; TRBD1 or TRBD2 may be the D gene (5 bases each). Per germline, CDR1 MNHNS and CDR2 SASEGT. CDR3 length: 14 residues. V gave up 2 bases and J gave up 2 bases, with 10 bases separating them. In DNA, the CDR3 is TGTGCCAGCAGTGAAAAGGGGAGAACCTACGAGCAGTACTTC. Translating gives CASSEKGRTYEQYF.

This clone has only a few counts. The chain uses TRBV6-2 or TRBV6-3 and TRBJ1-1; D remains unclear. The length of the CDR3 is 14 residues. Germline V gene lookup returns CDR1 MNHEY and CDR2 SVGEGT. V was clipped by 5 bases and J by 4 bases, with 14 bases between them. In nucleotides, the CDR3 is TGTGCCAGCAGTGATCCGGGGAGCGGCACTGAAGCTTTCTTT. The encoded protein is CASSDPGSGTEAFF.

This chain joins TRBV11-2 and TRBJ1-1; D remains ambiguous. The V end lost 4 bases, the J end lost 3 bases, and 9 bases lay between the germline ends. This CDR3 contains 13 residues. CDR1 and CDR2 (germline): SGHAT, FQNNGV. This chain's CDR3 is CASSSDGDTEAFF. CDR3 DNA sequence: TGTGCCAGCAGCTCGGACGGCGACACTGAAGCTTTCTTT.